This is a list of T cell receptor beta chains from one sample in a study of T cell responses to AZD1222 COVID-19 vaccine. The repertoire was sequenced with immunoSEQ multiplex PCR; TCRdb's copy has only in-frame clones and lacks some. The table shows around 220,000 clones, with about 95% occurring only once. Here the sequenced sample was peripheral blood, taken 28 days after the second dose of the MenACWY control vaccine. All receptors come from an adult who received the MenACWY meningococcal vaccine as a control. Both conserved end residues are part of each CDR3. A D gene is named only where the DNA matches it firmly. Size is stated for part of the rows, as once, few or many counts, or as a class when the clone is expanded.

CDR3aa,CDR3nt,d_gene,j_gene,abundance,v_gene
CASSFGQGYYEQYF,TGTGCCAGCAGTTTTGGACAGGGCTACTACGAGCAGTACTTC,TRBD1,TRBJ2-7,-,TRBV6-5
CASSIRAGELISTYEQYF,TGTGCCAGTAGTATAAGAGCGGGAGAATTGATCTCGACCTACGAGCAGTACTTC,TRBD2,TRBJ2-7,once,TRBV19
CASSYSVNYGYTF,TGTGCCAGCAGTTATTCAGTTAACTATGGCTACACCTTC,-,TRBJ1-2,-,TRBV6-6
CASSPSRGDTQYF,TGTGCCAGCAGTCCCTCCAGAGGAGATACGCAGTATTTT,-,TRBJ2-3,once,TRBV28
CASSYNTGQGTDTQYF,TGTGCCAGCAGTTACAATACGGGACAGGGGACAGATACGCAGTATTTT,TRBD1,TRBJ2-3,-,TRBV6-5
CASALDRGSPLHF,TGTGCCAGCGCGCTAGACAGAGGTTCACCCCTCCACTTT,-,TRBJ1-6,-,TRBV11-2
CSVSRTSQQGGELFF,TGCAGCGTTTCCCGGACTTCCCAACAAGGCGGGGAGCTGTTTTTT,-,TRBJ2-2,-,TRBV29-1
CASSLVGLAGGVQYF,TGTGCCAGCAGCTTGGTGGGACTAGCGGGAGGTGTGCAGTACTTC,TRBD2,TRBJ2-7,-,TRBV5-5
CASSFNPGGVDEQFF,TGTGCCAGCAGCTTCAACCCGGGGGGTGTCGATGAGCAGTTCTTC,TRBD2,TRBJ2-1,-,TRBV5-4
CASSHRTEAYEQYF,TGTGCCAGCAGCCACCGGACAGAGGCCTACGAGCAGTACTTC,-,TRBJ2-7,-,TRBV11-1
CASWLGGADTQYF,TGCGCCAGCTGGCTAGGGGGGGCAGATACGCAGTATTTT,-,TRBJ2-3,-,TRBV5-1
CAYHLQGFGNEQFF,TGTGCCTACCACCTACAGGGATTTGGCAATGAGCAGTTCTTC,-,TRBJ2-1,-,TRBV30
CASSFRGVNTEAFF,TGTGCCAGCAGCTTCAGGGGGGTGAACACTGAAGCTTTCTTT,TRBD1,TRBJ1-1,once,TRBV5-4
CASSELPKDILNTGELFF,TGTGCCAGCAGTGAATTACCCAAGGACATCCTTAACACCGGGGAGCTGTTTTTT,-,TRBJ2-2,-,TRBV6-1
CASRGTGGMAGQYATYGYTF,TGTGCCAGCAGGGGGACAGGGGGCATGGCGGGTCAATACGCGACTTATGGCTACACCTTC,TRBD1,TRBJ1-2,-,TRBV2
CASSPRDSNEKLFF,TGTGCCAGCTCCCCCCGGGACAGTAATGAAAAACTGTTTTTT,TRBD1,TRBJ1-4,once,TRBV18
CASSRDDEQYF,TGTGCCAGCAGCAGGGATGACGAGCAGTACTTC,-,TRBJ2-7,-,TRBV27
CASMQGSQPQHF,TGTGCCAGCATGCAGGGTTCTCAGCCCCAGCATTTT,-,TRBJ1-5,-,TRBV12-3/TRBV12-4
CASSLPGQGGEQYF,TGTGCCAGCAGCCTTCCGGGACAGGGGGGCGAGCAGTACTTC,TRBD1,TRBJ2-7,once,TRBV4-2
CASSLDGGRYGYTF,TGTGCCAGCAGTCTGGATGGGGGGAGGTATGGCTACACCTTC,-,TRBJ1-2,once,TRBV28
CASSHGGTEAFF,TGTGCCAGCAGCCACGGGGGGACTGAAGCTTTCTTT,-,TRBJ1-1,-,TRBV6-5
CASGWGGASNQPQHF,TGTGCCAGCGGCTGGGGGGGAGCAAGCAATCAGCCCCAGCATTTT,-,TRBJ1-5,-,TRBV5-5
CASSLSSWGDPYNEQFF,TGTGCCAGCAGTTTATCTTCGTGGGGGGACCCCTACAATGAGCAGTTCTTC,-,TRBJ2-1,-,TRBV27
CASSPYQQGTGVSYQPQHF,TGTGCCAGCAGCCCCTATCAACAGGGGACAGGGGTATCGTATCAGCCCCAGCATTTT,TRBD1,TRBJ1-5,-,TRBV28
CASSPATGELFF,TGTGCCAGCTCACCCGCAACCGGGGAGCTGTTTTTT,-,TRBJ2-2,-,TRBV18
CASSDEDRNEKLFF,TGTGCCAGCAGCGACGAGGACAGAAATGAAAAACTGTTTTTT,-,TRBJ1-4,once,TRBV9
CASTLGGYEQYF,TGTGCCAGCACCCTAGGCGGGTACGAGCAGTACTTC,-,TRBJ2-7,few,TRBV12-3/TRBV12-4
CASSQDIPYEQYF,TGTGCCAGCAGCCAGGACATCCCCTACGAGCAGTACTTC,-,TRBJ2-7,once,TRBV28
CASSLGTSGGDTQYF,TGTGCCAGCAGCTTAGGTACTAGCGGGGGAGATACGCAGTATTTT,TRBD2,TRBJ2-3,-,TRBV7-6
CASSLTHTEAFF,TGTGCCAGCAGTTTAACCCACACTGAAGCTTTCTTT,-,TRBJ1-1,-,TRBV28
CSVAGQGVKNTEAFF,TGCAGCGTTGCGGGACAGGGGGTTAAGAACACTGAAGCTTTCTTT,TRBD1,TRBJ1-1,-,TRBV29-1
CASSSSAGTQYF,TGTGCCAGCAGCTCTTCGGCGGGGACGCAGTATTTT,-,TRBJ2-3,-,TRBV9
CASSFRQGAHEQYF,TGCGCCAGCAGCTTTCGACAGGGGGCTCACGAGCAGTACTTC,TRBD1,TRBJ2-7,-,TRBV5-1
CAWSTDPGGTIYF,TGTGCCTGGAGTACGGACCCCGGAGGCACCATATATTTT,-,TRBJ1-3,-,TRBV30
CASRPRTGGGNTIYF,TGTGCCAGCAGACCGAGGACAGGCGGTGGAAACACCATATATTTT,TRBD1,TRBJ1-3,-,TRBV28
CASSSGTSLKRGEQFF,TGTGCCAGCAGTTCGGGAACTAGCCTGAAACGCGGTGAGCAGTTCTTC,-,TRBJ2-1,-,TRBV28
CASRDHLRLAGASTDTQYF,TGTGCCAGCAGGGACCACCTCAGACTAGCGGGGGCCAGCACAGATACGCAGTATTTT,TRBD2,TRBJ2-3,-,TRBV2
CASSRDRVSDTQYF,TGTGCCAGTAGCCGGGACAGAGTATCGGATACGCAGTATTTT,TRBD1,TRBJ2-3,-,TRBV19
CASSPQTGGRGGPYNEQFF,TGTGCCAGCAGCCCCCAGACAGGCGGCCGCGGGGGGCCTTACAATGAGCAGTTCTTC,TRBD2,TRBJ2-1,-,TRBV11-3
CASSLKDRGTGELFF,TGTGCCAGCAGCTTAAAGGACAGGGGCACCGGGGAGCTGTTTTTT,TRBD1,TRBJ2-2,-,TRBV7-2
CASISAGRDEQFF,TGTGCCAGCATCTCAGCGGGACGGGATGAGCAGTTCTTC,TRBD2,TRBJ2-1,-,TRBV12-3/TRBV12-4
CASSSRLAGTDTQYF,TGCGCCAGCAGCTCTCGACTAGCGGGCACAGATACGCAGTATTTT,TRBD2,TRBJ2-3,-,TRBV4-3
CASSPAGANTEAFF,TGCGCCAGCAGTCCGGCAGGGGCGAACACTGAAGCTTTCTTT,-,TRBJ1-1,once,TRBV5-1
CASNRQGRDTQYF,TGTGCCAGCAACAGACAGGGTAGGGATACGCAGTATTTT,TRBD1,TRBJ2-3,-,TRBV6-5
CASSLGAGDDEQYF,TGTGCCAGCAGCTTAGGTGCGGGAGACGACGAGCAGTACTTC,TRBD2,TRBJ2-7,-,TRBV7-9
CASSHYNEQFF,TGCGCCAGCAGTCACTACAATGAGCAGTTCTTC,-,TRBJ2-1,-,TRBV23-1
CASSTPGTSGSGEQYF,TGTGCCAGCAGCACACCCGGGACTAGCGGGAGTGGCGAGCAGTACTTC,TRBD2,TRBJ2-7,-,TRBV7-9
CASSSGDSHTEAFF,TGTGCCAGCAGCTCGGGGGACAGTCACACTGAAGCTTTCTTT,TRBD1,TRBJ1-1,-,TRBV5-4
CSASVPGPREQFF,TGCAGTGCTAGTGTGCCGGGCCCCCGGGAGCAGTTCTTC,-,TRBJ2-1,-,TRBV20-1
CASRLLGQGNQPQHF,TGTGCCAGCAGACTCCTCGGACAGGGTAATCAGCCCCAGCATTTT,TRBD1,TRBJ1-5,-,TRBV27
CASSQEAQGEFTDTQYF,TGTGCCAGCAGCCAAGAAGCACAGGGTGAATTCACAGATACGCAGTATTTT,-,TRBJ2-3,-,TRBV4-2
CASTAGGGSPLHF,TGTGCCAGCACTGCCGGTGGCGGTTCACCCCTCCACTTT,-,TRBJ1-6,-,TRBV6-5
CASSLGANKANEKLFF,TGTGCCAGCAGCTTAGGAGCGAATAAGGCTAATGAAAAACTGTTTTTT,-,TRBJ1-4,once,TRBV7-9
CASSYSTQNYGYTF,TGTGCCAGCAGTTACTCGACACAGAACTATGGCTACACCTTC,-,TRBJ1-2,once,TRBV6-5
CASSLATIKGDEQFF,TGTGCCAGCAGCTTAGCGACTATCAAGGGGGATGAGCAGTTCTTC,-,TRBJ2-1,-,TRBV7-3
CASSQAVQGNTIYF,TGTGCCAGCAGCCAAGCGGTCCAAGGAAACACCATATATTTT,-,TRBJ1-3,-,TRBV3-1/TRBV3-2
CASSLSVGGSTGELFF,TGTGCCAGCAGTTTGAGCGTGGGGGGGTCCACCGGGGAGCTGTTTTTT,TRBD2,TRBJ2-2,-,TRBV27
CASSEDRGNEKLFF,TGCGCCAGCAGTGAGGACAGGGGAAATGAAAAACTGTTTTTT,TRBD1,TRBJ1-4,-,TRBV10-2
CAISESIAGNEKLFF,TGTGCCATCAGTGAGTCGATTGCAGGAAATGAAAAACTGTTTTTT,-,TRBJ1-4,-,TRBV10-3
CASSLRGDPFF,TGTGCCAGCAGTTTACGCGGGGACCCGTTCTTC,-,TRBJ2-1,-,TRBV12-3/TRBV12-4